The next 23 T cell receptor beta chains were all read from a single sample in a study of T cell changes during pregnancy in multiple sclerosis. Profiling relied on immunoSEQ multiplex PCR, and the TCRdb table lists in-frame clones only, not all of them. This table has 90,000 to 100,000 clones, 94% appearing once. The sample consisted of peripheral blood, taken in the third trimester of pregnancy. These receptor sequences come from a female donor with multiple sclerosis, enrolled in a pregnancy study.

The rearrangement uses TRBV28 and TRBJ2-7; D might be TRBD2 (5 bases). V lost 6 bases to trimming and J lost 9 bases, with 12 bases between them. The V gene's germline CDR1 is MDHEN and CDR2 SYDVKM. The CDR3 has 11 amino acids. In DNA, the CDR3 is TGTGCCAGCAGCAACAATCGGGGGCAGTACTTC. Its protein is CASSNNRGQYF.

CDR3 in amino acids: CAWDGGNRGEQYF. The CDR3 coding sequence is TGTGCCTGGGACGGGGGAAATCGTGGCGAGCAGTACTTC. The chain has TRBV30 and TRBJ2-7, with D possibly matching TRBD2 (6 bases). CDR1 GTSNPN and CDR2 SVGIG come from the germline V gene (reference sequence). This CDR3 has 13 residues. V was clipped by 5 bases and J by 6 bases, with 17 bases between them.

The CDR3 reads CASSLAGGTSYGYTF. In DNA form, the CDR3 reads TGTGCCAGCAGCTTAGCGGGAGGGACGAGCTATGGCTACACCTTC. The V and J genes are TRBV7-9 and TRBJ1-2, with a weak D call TRBD1 (5 bases). Deletions cut 0 bases from V and 4 bases from J, with 12 bases between. The germline V gene has CDR1 SEHNR and CDR2 FQNEAQ (reference sequence). The CDR3 is 15 amino acids.

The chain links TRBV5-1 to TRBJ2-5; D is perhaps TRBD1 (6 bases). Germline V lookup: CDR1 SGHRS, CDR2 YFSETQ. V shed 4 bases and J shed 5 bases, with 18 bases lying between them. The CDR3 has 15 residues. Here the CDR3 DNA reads TGCGCCAGCAGCCTTGAAGACACAGGGTTCGAGACCCAGTACTTC. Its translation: CASSLEDTGFETQYF.

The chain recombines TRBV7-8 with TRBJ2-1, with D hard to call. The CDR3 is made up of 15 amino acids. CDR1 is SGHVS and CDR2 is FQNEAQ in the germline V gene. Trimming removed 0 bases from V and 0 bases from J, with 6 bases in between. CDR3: CASSLAEPSYNEQFF. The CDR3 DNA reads TGTGCCAGCAGCTTAGCGGAGCCCTCCTACAATGAGCAGTTCTTC.

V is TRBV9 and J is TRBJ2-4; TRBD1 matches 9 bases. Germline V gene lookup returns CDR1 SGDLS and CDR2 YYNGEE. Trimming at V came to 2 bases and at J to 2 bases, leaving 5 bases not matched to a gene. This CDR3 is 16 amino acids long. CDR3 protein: CASSVGQGISKNIQYF. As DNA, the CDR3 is TGTGCCAGCAGCGTCGGACAGGGGATCTCCAAAAACATTCAGTACTTC. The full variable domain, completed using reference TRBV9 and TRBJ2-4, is DSGVTQTPKHLITATGQRVTLRCSPRSGDLSVYWYQQSLDQGLQFLIQYYNGEERAKGNILERFSAQQFPDLHSELNLSSLELGDSALYFCASSVGQGISKNIQYFGAGTRLSVL.

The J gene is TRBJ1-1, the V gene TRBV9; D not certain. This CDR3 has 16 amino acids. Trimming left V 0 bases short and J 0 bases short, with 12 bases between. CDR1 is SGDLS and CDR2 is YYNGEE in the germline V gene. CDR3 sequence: CASSVVGLGMNTEAFF. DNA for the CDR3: TGTGCCAGCAGCGTAGTTGGTCTGGGCATGAACACTGAAGCTTTCTTT.

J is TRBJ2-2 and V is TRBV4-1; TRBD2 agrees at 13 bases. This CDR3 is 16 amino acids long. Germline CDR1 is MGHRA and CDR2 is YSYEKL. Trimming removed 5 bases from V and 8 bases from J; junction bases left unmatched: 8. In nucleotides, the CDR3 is TGCGCCAGCAGCTCCGGGACTAGCGGGATATCTGGGGAGCTGTTTTTT. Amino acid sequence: CASSSGTSGISGELFF.

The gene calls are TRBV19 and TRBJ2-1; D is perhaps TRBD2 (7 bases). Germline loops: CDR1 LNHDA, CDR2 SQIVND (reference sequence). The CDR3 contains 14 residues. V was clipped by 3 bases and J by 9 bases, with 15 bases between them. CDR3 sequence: CASSMFQGRGEQFF. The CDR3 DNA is TGTGCCAGTAGTATGTTCCAGGGGAGGGGTGAGCAGTTCTTC.

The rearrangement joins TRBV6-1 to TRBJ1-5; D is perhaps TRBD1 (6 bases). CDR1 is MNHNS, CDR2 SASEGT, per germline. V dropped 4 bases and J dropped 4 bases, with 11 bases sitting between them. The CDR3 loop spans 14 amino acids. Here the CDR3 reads CASSGAQGNQPQHF. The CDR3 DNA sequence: TGTGCCAGCAGTGGAGCCCAGGGGAATCAGCCCCAGCATTTT.

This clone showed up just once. The CDR3 reads CASTRSSNYGYTF. CDR3 DNA sequence: TGTGCCAGCACCCGTTCTTCTAACTATGGCTACACCTTC. The chain links TRBV9 to TRBJ1-2, with unresolved D. Germline CDR1 SGDLS, CDR2 YYNGEE. CDR3 length: 13 amino acids. V was cut by 6 bases and J by 0 bases, with 9 bases left in between. Based on the CDR3 plus reference TRBV9 and TRBJ1-2, the full variable domain is DSGVTQTPKHLITATGQRVTLRCSPRSGDLSVYWYQQSLDQGLQFLIQYYNGEERAKGNILERFSAQQFPDLHSELNLSSLELGDSALYFCASTRSSNYGYTFGSGTRLTVV.

The CDR3 DNA follows: TGTGCCAGCAGTAAGGGACTAGCGGGACCGGACGAGCAGTACTTC. This codes for CASSKGLAGPDEQYF. The rearrangement links TRBV6-1 to TRBJ2-7; 13 nucleotides match TRBD2. CDR1 and CDR2 from the germline V gene are MNHNS and SASEGT. Trimming removed 5 bases from V and 5 bases from J; junction bases left unmatched: 6. The CDR3 has 15 amino acids.

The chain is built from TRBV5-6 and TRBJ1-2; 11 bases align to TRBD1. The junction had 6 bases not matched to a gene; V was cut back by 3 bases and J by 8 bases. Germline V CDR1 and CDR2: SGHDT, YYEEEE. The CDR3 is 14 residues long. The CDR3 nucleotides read TGTGCCAGCAGCTCACGAGGGACAGGGGGAGGCTACACCTTC. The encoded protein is CASSSRGTGGGYTF. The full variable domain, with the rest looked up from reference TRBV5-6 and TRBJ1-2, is DAGVTQSPTHLIKTRGQQVTLRCSPKSGHDTVSWYQQALGQGPQFIFQYYEEEERQRGNFPDRFSGHQFPNYSSELNVNALLLGDSALYLCASSSRGTGGGYTFGSGTRLTVV.

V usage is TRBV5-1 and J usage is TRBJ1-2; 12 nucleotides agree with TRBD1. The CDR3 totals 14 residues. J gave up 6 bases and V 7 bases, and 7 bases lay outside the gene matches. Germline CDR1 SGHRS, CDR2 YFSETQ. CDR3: CASGPGTGGNGYTF. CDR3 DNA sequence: TGCGCCAGCGGCCCCGGGACAGGGGGCAATGGCTACACCTTC.

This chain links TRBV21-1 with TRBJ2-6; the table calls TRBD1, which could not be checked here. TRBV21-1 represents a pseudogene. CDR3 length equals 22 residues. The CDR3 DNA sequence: TGTGCCAGCAGCAAAAAGAAGGCCGAAACGGACAGGGGAAGCTCTGGGGCCAACGTCCTGACTTTC. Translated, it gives CASSKKKAETDRGSSGANVLTF.

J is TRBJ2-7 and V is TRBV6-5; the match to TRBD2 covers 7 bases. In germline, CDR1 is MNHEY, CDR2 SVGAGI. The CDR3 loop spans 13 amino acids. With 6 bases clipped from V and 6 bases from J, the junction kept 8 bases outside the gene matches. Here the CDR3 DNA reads TGTGCCAGCAGGGGGGAGGGCCGGGTCGAGCAGTACTTC. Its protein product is CASRGEGRVEQYF.

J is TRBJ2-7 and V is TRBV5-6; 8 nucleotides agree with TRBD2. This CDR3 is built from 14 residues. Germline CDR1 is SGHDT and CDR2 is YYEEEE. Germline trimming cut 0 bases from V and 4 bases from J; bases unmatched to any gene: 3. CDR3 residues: CASSLAAGAYEQYF. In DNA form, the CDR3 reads TGTGCCAGCAGCTTGGCAGCGGGAGCTTACGAGCAGTACTTC. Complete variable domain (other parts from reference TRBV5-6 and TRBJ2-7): DAGVTQSPTHLIKTRGQQVTLRCSPKSGHDTVSWYQQALGQGPQFIFQYYEEEERQRGNFPDRFSGHQFPNYSSELNVNALLLGDSALYLCASSLAAGAYEQYFGPGTRLTVT.

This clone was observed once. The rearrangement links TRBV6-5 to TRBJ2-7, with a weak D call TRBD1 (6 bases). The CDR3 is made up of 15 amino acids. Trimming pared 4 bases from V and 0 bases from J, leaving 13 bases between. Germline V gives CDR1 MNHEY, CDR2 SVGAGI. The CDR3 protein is CASSSLMDSSYEQYF. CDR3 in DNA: TGTGCCAGCAGTTCACTAATGGACAGCTCCTACGAGCAGTACTTC.

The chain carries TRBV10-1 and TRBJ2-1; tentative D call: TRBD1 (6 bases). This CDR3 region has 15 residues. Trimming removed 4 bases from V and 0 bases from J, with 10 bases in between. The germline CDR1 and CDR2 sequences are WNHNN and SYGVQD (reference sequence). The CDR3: CASSGLGASYNEQFF. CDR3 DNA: TGCGCCAGCAGTGGCCTGGGGGCCTCCTACAATGAGCAGTTCTTC.

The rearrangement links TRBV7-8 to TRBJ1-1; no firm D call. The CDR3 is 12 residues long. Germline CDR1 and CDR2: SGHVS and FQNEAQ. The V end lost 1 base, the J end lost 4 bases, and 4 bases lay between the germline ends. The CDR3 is CASSLGLTEAFF. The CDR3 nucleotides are TGTGCCAGCAGCTTAGGACTCACTGAAGCTTTCTTT.

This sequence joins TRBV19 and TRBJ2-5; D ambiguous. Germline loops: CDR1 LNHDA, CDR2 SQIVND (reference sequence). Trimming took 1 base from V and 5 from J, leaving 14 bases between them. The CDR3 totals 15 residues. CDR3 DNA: TGTGCCAGTAGTATAGCTGTTACGGGTTATGAGACCCAGTACTTC. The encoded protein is CASSIAVTGYETQYF.

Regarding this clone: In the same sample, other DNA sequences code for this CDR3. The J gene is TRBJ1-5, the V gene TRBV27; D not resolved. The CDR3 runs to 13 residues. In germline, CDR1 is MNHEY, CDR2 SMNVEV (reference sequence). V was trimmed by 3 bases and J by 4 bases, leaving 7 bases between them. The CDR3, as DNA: TGTGCCAGCAGTTTTGGAGGGAATCAGCCCCAGCATTTT. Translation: CASSFGGNQPQHF.

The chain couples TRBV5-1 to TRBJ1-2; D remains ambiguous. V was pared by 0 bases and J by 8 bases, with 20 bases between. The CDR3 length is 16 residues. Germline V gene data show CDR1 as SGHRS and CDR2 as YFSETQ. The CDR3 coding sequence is TGCGCCAGCAGCTTGGTTGGGCAGGTCGGGAAGGAGGGCTACACCTTC. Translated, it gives CASSLVGQVGKEGYTF.